This paragraph reports one T cell receptor (beta chain). The data were produced by immunoSEQ multiplex PCR, yet TCRdb's version contains in-frame clones alone and is incomplete. This table holds about 430,000 clones, around nine tenths found once. This CDR3 is built from 13 residues. Trimming cost V 5 bases and J 1 base, with 8 bases left between them. Germline CDR1 and CDR2: LNHDA and SQIVND (reference sequence). The sample originates from a study of blood T cell repertoires in COVID-19. The chain uses TRBV19 and TRBJ1-1; the D is unclear. The sequence derives from a woman aged 18-29 years who had been exposed to COVID-19. Sequences were obtained from PBMCs or T cells enriched from blood (not recorded which). The DNA of the CDR3 is TGTGCCAGTAGTGAAACACCGAACACTGAAGCTTTCTTT. Protein product: CASSETPNTEAFF. The whole variable domain, filled in from reference TRBV19 and TRBJ1-1, reads DGGITQSPKYLFRKEGQNVTLSCEQNLNHDAMYWYRQDPGQGLRLIYYSQIVNDFQKGDIAEGYSVSREKKESFPLTVTSAQKNPTAFYLCASSETPNTEAFFGQGTRLTVV.